This T cell receptor beta chain was observed in a study of T-cell reconstitution after alpha-beta-depleted transplantation in children. Molecular barcoding with unique molecular identifiers was used for the TCRbeta library. MiXCR, applied by TCRdb to the PCR reads, yields one record per CDR3 protein. This sample has approximately 1,000,000 distinct CDR3 sequences, with roughly 29% found just once. With 5 bases clipped from V and 0 bases from J, the junction kept 18 bases outside the gene matches. Germline loops: CDR1 SQVTM, CDR2 ANQGSEA. The CDR3 has 18 residues. Study-level points and caveats: In patients about two months after transplant, alpha-beta T cells reportedly arose from several hundred expanded graft clones. Surviving recipient T cells and thymic progenitors produced the high day-60 TCRbeta diversity seen in some patients. Newly made T cells mostly supplied T-cell counts and diversity one year after transplant.

About this clonotype: Its antigen is unidentified.

The sequenced sample was PBMCs, mostly from graft donor cells, obtained 360 days after TCRalphabeta/CD19-depleted stem cell transplant. The receptor's source is a boy in the first two years of life who had a stem cell transplant for SCID, so the T cells may come from the graft donor. The chain couples TRBV29-1 to TRBJ1-2, with 7 bases lining up with TRBD1. The chain's CDR3 is CSVQIPRGGQITNYGYTF. In DNA, the CDR3 is TGCAGCGTTCAAATCCCCCGAGGGGGACAGATCACTAACTATGGCTACACCTTC.